This T cell receptor beta chain was sequenced during a study of T cells in Graves' hyperthyroidism and ophthalmopathy. Comments on this clonotype: Its antigen is not known.

The source material, RNA transcripts, was used to amplify TCR beta CDR3 regions. The primer set for the first-round RT-PCR of the TCR CDR3 was HTBI. TCRdb fed the multiplex PCR reads into MiXCR, producing one record per CDR3 protein. Among hundreds of thousands of distinct CDR3 sequences, 17% were seen once, and the ten largest hold 17%. V shed 5 bases and J shed 2 bases, with 13 bases lying between them. Germline values: CDR1 SGDLS, CDR2 YYNGEE. CDR3 size: 15 residues. Lactation, pregnancy, other autoimmune disease or uncontrolled infection excluded patients. General observations from the study: Within blood appeared most thyroid clonotypes that had expanded above 0.001.

The chain is built from TRBV9 and TRBJ2-2; D gene ambiguous. This TCR came from a woman aged 18-29 years with Graves' ophthalmopathy. The source material was blood. The CDR3 loop is CASSGVVGNTGELFF. The CDR3 coding sequence is TGTGCCAGCAGTGGGGTCGTAGGTAACACCGGGGAGCTGTTTTTT.